The source of this TCR beta chain is a study of cytomegalovirus exposure and HLA in healthy donors. The CDR3 loop spans 14 amino acids. Losses at the gene ends were 1 base for V and 2 bases for J; bases not matched to a gene: 4. The germline gives CDR1 GTSNPN, CDR2 SVGIG (reference sequence). Study-level points and caveats: In a later analysis, HLA-associated beta chains showed higher expansion and lower generation probabilities than comparable chains. The authors later linked a missense DCLRE1C variant to TCR beta V- and J-gene trimming. Testing in vitro showed a few CMV-associated chains specific for CMV antigens.

Turning to this clone: The antigen is unknown.

Researchers ran the PCR with 60 Vbeta and 13 Jbeta primers. This table comes from immunoSEQ multiplex PCR, and its TCRdb copy is limited to in-frame clones, with some not included. The sample lists around 140,000 clones, 82% occurring once. The chain uses TRBV30 and TRBJ2-5, with 7 bases fitting TRBD1. The TCR comes from a woman aged 45-60 years in good health and CMV-seropositive. The sample consisted of PBMCs. The CDR3 nucleotides read TGTGCCTGGAGTGACGGGACAGCTCAAGAGACCCAGTACTTC. The encoded protein is CAWSDGTAQETQYF. The whole variable domain, filled in from reference TRBV30 and TRBJ2-5, reads SQTIHQWPATLVQPVGSPLSLECTVEGTSNPNLYWYRQAAGRGLQLLFYSVGIGQISSEVPQNLSASRPQDRQFILSSKKLLLSDSGFYLCAWSDGTAQETQYFGPGTRLLVL.